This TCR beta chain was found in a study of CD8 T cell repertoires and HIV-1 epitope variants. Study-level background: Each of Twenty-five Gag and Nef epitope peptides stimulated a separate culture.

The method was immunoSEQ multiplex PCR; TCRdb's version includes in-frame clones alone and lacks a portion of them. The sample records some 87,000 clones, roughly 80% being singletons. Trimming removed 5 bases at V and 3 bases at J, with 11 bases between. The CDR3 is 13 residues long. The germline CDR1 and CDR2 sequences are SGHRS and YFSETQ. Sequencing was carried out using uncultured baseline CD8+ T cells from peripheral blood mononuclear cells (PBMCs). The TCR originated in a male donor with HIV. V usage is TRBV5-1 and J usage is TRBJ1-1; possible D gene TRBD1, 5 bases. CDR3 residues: CASREGRYTEAFF. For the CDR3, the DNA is TGCGCCAGCAGGGAGGGGCGTTACACTGAAGCTTTCTTT.